This T cell receptor beta chain was obtained from a study of chemoradiotherapy in HPV16-positive cancers. Broader study findings: Candidate HPV-specific clones and E7-related TCR motifs grew in tumor during treatment. HPV-responsive T-cell expansion during chemoradiotherapy was linked to improved recurrence-free survival in HPV16-positive patients.

Samples were taken several times over chemoradiotherapy. The germline V gene has CDR1 MNHNY and CDR2 SVGAGI (reference sequence). CDR3 length equals 13 residues. Trimming took off 4 bases at V and 1 base at J, with 7 bases between the two ends. Concerning this clone: The antigen remains unidentified.

Sequencing used immunoSEQ multiplex PCR; TCRdb keeps in-frame clones, though not all of them. Found here are approximately 12,000 clones, 90% of them singletons; the top ten hold less than 3.5%. The specimen was obtained from a patient who underwent chemoradiotherapy. The genes are TRBV6-6 and TRBJ1-2; the D is unclear. The sequence came from a human donor with HPV-associated anogenital cancer. The CDR3 DNA reads as TGTGCCAGCAGTTTTACAGATAACTATGGCTACACCTTC. Amino acid sequence: CASSFTDNYGYTF.